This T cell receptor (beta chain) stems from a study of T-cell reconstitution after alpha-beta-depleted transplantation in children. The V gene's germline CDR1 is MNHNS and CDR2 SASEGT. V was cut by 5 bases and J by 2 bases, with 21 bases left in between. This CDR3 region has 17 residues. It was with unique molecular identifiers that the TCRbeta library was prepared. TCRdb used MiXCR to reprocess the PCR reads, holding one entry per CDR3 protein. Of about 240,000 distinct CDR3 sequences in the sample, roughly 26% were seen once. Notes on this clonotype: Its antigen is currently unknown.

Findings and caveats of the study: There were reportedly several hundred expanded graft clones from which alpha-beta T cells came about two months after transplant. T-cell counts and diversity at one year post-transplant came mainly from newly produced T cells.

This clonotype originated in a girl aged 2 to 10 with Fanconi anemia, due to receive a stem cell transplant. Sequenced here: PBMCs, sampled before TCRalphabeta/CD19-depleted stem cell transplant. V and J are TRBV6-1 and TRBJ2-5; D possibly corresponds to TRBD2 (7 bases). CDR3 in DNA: TGTGCCAGCAGTCCCAAGTTCACGGGGGGCCGACAAGAGACCCAGTACTTC. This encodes CASSPKFTGGRQETQYF.